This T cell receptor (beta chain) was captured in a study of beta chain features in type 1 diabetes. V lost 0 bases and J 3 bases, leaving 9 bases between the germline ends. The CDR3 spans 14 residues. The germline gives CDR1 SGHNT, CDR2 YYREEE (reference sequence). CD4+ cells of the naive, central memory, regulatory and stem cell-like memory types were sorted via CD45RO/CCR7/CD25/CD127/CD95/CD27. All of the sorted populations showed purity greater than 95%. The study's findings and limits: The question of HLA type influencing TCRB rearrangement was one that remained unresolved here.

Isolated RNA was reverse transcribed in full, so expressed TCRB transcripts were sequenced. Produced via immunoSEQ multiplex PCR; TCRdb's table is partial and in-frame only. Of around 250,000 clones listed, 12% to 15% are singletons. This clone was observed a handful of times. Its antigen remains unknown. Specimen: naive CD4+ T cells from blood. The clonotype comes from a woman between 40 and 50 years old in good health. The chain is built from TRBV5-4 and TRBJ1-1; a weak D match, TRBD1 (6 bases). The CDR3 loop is CASSLEGGYTEAFF. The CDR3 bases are TGTGCCAGCAGCTTGGAGGGGGGGTACACTGAAGCTTTCTTT.